These T cell receptor beta chains were read from a single sample in a study of cytomegalovirus exposure and HLA in healthy donors. The table came from immunoSEQ multiplex PCR; TCRdb's copy has only in-frame clones and leaves some out. The sample has 56,000 or so clones, roughly 92% seen once. Sequencing used PBMCs. These receptors were collected from a man aged 18 to 35 in good health and CMV-seronegative. The CDR3 runs from the conserved cysteine through the conserved F or W. A D gene is named only where the DNA matches it firmly. Only some rows state a clone size, as once, few, many or a class for expanded clones.

CDR3 DNA: TGTGCCAGCAGCGTGCCCTTTACTAGCGAGACGCCCGGGGAGCTGTTTTTT; CDR3 protein: CASSVPFTSETPGELFF; J gene: TRBJ2-2; D gene: TRBD2; V gene: TRBV9; clone size: .
CDR3 DNA: TGTGCCAGCAGCCCCATTCGGGACAGGGAGACCCAGTACTTC; CDR3 protein: CASSPIRDRETQYF; J gene: TRBJ2-5; D gene: TRBD1; V gene: TRBV7-9; clone size: .
CDR3 DNA: TGTGCCAGCTCACTGGACAGAGGCAATCAGCCCCAGCATTTT; CDR3 protein: CASSLDRGNQPQHF; J gene: TRBJ1-5; D gene: .; V gene: TRBV18; clone size: .
CDR3 DNA: TGTGCCAGCAGGAGGACTAGCGGGAACTTTGAGCAGTTCTTC; CDR3 protein: CASRRTSGNFEQFF; J gene: TRBJ2-1; D gene: TRBD2; V gene: TRBV28; clone size: .
CDR3 DNA: TGTGCCAGCAGTGAAGAAATCGGGGGGTACAATGAGCAGTTCTTC; CDR3 protein: CASSEEIGGYNEQFF; J gene: TRBJ2-1; D gene: TRBD2; V gene: TRBV2; clone size: .
CDR3 DNA: TGTGCCAGCAGCTTGGCCGAGGGACAGGGGACCTACGAGCAGTACTTC; CDR3 protein: CASSLAEGQGTYEQYF; J gene: TRBJ2-7; D gene: TRBD1; V gene: TRBV5-4; clone size: .
CDR3 DNA: TGTGCCAGCAGGATTAGCGGCCAAGAGACCCAGTACTTC; CDR3 protein: CASRISGQETQYF; J gene: TRBJ2-5; D gene: .; V gene: TRBV6-5; clone size: .
CDR3 DNA: TGCAGTGCAACCCCTAGTCACGAGCAGTACTTC; CDR3 protein: CSATPSHEQYF; J gene: TRBJ2-7; D gene: .; V gene: TRBV20-1; clone size: .
CDR3 DNA: TGTGCCAGCAGCGTAGACGAAGCGGGAGGTCGGGAGACCCAGTACTTC; CDR3 protein: CASSVDEAGGRETQYF; J gene: TRBJ2-5; D gene: TRBD2; V gene: TRBV9; clone size: .
CDR3 DNA: TGTGCCAGCATGGGGGGGGACAGGGCAGAGGATGAGCAGTTCTTC; CDR3 protein: CASMGGDRAEDEQFF; J gene: TRBJ2-1; D gene: TRBD1; V gene: TRBV6-6; clone size: .
CDR3 DNA: TGTGCCAGCAGGGAACTAGGGGGCGCGGGCACAGATACGCAGTATTTT; CDR3 protein: CASRELGGAGTDTQYF; J gene: TRBJ2-3; D gene: TRBD1; V gene: TRBV6-1; clone size: .
CDR3 DNA: TGTGCCAGCAGCTTAAAAGGGCGGGGCCAGGCAGATACGCAGTATTTT; CDR3 protein: CASSLKGRGQADTQYF; J gene: TRBJ2-3; D gene: .; V gene: TRBV7-2; clone size: .
CDR3 DNA: TGTGCCAGCAGTCGCTCGACAGGGCCCGACTCTGGGGCCAACGTCCTGACTTTC; CDR3 protein: CASSRSTGPDSGANVLTF; J gene: TRBJ2-6; D gene: TRBD1; V gene: TRBV27; clone size: once
CDR3 DNA: TGTGCCAGCAGCTCTGGACTAGCGGGAATCTACGAGCAGTACTTC; CDR3 protein: CASSSGLAGIYEQYF; J gene: TRBJ2-7; D gene: TRBD2; V gene: TRBV13; clone size: .
CDR3 DNA: TGTGCCAGCAGCTTATCAGCAGATACGCAGTATTTT; CDR3 protein: CASSLSADTQYF; J gene: TRBJ2-3; D gene: .; V gene: TRBV7-2; clone size: .
CDR3 DNA: TGTGCCAGCAGCTACCTAGCGGGAGGGCCTGGTACGCAGTATTTT; CDR3 protein: CASSYLAGGPGTQYF; J gene: TRBJ2-3; D gene: TRBD2; V gene: TRBV7-3; clone size: .
CDR3 DNA: TGTGCCAGCAGTTTGGGACAGCTTAATGAAAAACTGTTTTTT; CDR3 protein: CASSLGQLNEKLFF; J gene: TRBJ1-4; D gene: TRBD1; V gene: TRBV28; clone size: .
CDR3 DNA: TGTGCCAGTTGGTCCGGGACAGCTAACACCGGGGAGCTGTTTTTT; CDR3 protein: CASWSGTANTGELFF; J gene: TRBJ2-2; D gene: TRBD1; V gene: TRBV6-1; clone size: .
CDR3 DNA: TGTGCCAGCATTCCCGGAGGGTCTCGCCCCGAGCAGTACTTC; CDR3 protein: CASIPGGSRPEQYF; J gene: TRBJ2-7; D gene: .; V gene: TRBV6-5; clone size: .
CDR3 DNA: TGTGCCAGCAGCTTACGGGGAGAGCAGTACTTC; CDR3 protein: CASSLRGEQYF; J gene: TRBJ2-7; D gene: .; V gene: TRBV7-2; clone size: .
CDR3 DNA: TGTGCCAGCAGTTTAGGGCCGGTACTAGCGGGAGTAGATACGCAGTATTTT; CDR3 protein: CASSLGPVLAGVDTQYF; J gene: TRBJ2-3; D gene: TRBD2; V gene: TRBV27; clone size: .
CDR3 DNA: TGCGCCAGCAATTCGGATCCTAGCGGAGTCACAGATACGCAGTATTTT; CDR3 protein: CASNSDPSGVTDTQYF; J gene: TRBJ2-3; D gene: TRBD2; V gene: TRBV5-1; clone size: .
CDR3 DNA: TGTGCCAGCAGCCGGGACACTGAAGCTTTCTTT; CDR3 protein: CASSRDTEAFF; J gene: TRBJ1-1; D gene: .; V gene: TRBV9; clone size: once
CDR3 DNA: TGCGCCAGCAGCCCGGACACGGACACCGGGGAGCTGTTTTTT; CDR3 protein: CASSPDTDTGELFF; J gene: TRBJ2-2; D gene: .; V gene: TRBV5-1; clone size: .
CDR3 DNA: TGTGCCAGCAGCTTGGACCGAGGCTCCTACAATGAGCAGTTCTTC; CDR3 protein: CASSLDRGSYNEQFF; J gene: TRBJ2-1; D gene: .; V gene: TRBV5-4; clone size: .
CDR3 DNA: TGTGCCAGCAGCCTAATTACTAGCGGGAGAGACAATGAGCAGTTCTTC; CDR3 protein: CASSLITSGRDNEQFF; J gene: TRBJ2-1; D gene: TRBD2; V gene: TRBV28; clone size: .
CDR3 DNA: TGCGCCAGCAGAACCGGGACAGCATGGCTCGGAGGTATTAAGCAAGCAGGGGCCAACGTCCTGACTTTC; CDR3 protein: CASRTGTAWLGGIKQAGANVLTF; J gene: TRBJ2-6; D gene: TRBD1; V gene: TRBV23-1; clone size: .
CDR3 DNA: TGTGCCATCAGCGCCCAGGGGGACTACGAGCAGTACTTC; CDR3 protein: CAISAQGDYEQYF; J gene: TRBJ2-7; D gene: TRBD1; V gene: TRBV10-3; clone size: .
CDR3 DNA: TGTGCCAGCGGAGGGGGACTAGGGACCTACGAGCAGTACTTC; CDR3 protein: CASGGGLGTYEQYF; J gene: TRBJ2-7; D gene: TRBD2; V gene: TRBV6-5; clone size: few
CDR3 DNA: TGTGCCAGCAGTGAATTTAGGGGGGGTCTTGGCTACACCTTC; CDR3 protein: CASSEFRGGLGYTF; J gene: TRBJ1-2; D gene: .; V gene: TRBV2; clone size: .
CDR3 DNA: TGTGCCAGCAGTGAAATTCGGGGGGCGCGTGGAAACACCATATATTTT; CDR3 protein: CASSEIRGARGNTIYF; J gene: TRBJ1-3; D gene: .; V gene: TRBV2; clone size: .
CDR3 DNA: TGTGCCAGCAGACGACCCGGGGGTGGTGAAAAACTGTTTTTT; CDR3 protein: CASRRPGGGEKLFF; J gene: TRBJ1-4; D gene: .; V gene: TRBV11-2; clone size: .
CDR3 DNA: TGTGCCAGCAGCTTAGGGGGGGAAACCGGGGAGCTGTTTTTT; CDR3 protein: CASSLGGETGELFF; J gene: TRBJ2-2; D gene: .; V gene: TRBV5-5; clone size: once
CDR3 DNA: TGTGCCAGCAGCTTAGCTCCAGGGGAGACTGAAGCTTTCTTT; CDR3 protein: CASSLAPGETEAFF; J gene: TRBJ1-1; D gene: .; V gene: TRBV7-8; clone size: .
CDR3 DNA: TGTGCCAGCAGTGACTCGGGGGAGGGGGACTACAATGAGCAGTTCTTC; CDR3 protein: CASSDSGEGDYNEQFF; J gene: TRBJ2-1; D gene: .; V gene: TRBV6-4; clone size: few
CDR3 DNA: TGCGCCAGCAGAACCGACAGGGCCTCACCTCCAATCTATGGCTACACCTTC; CDR3 protein: CASRTDRASPPIYGYTF; J gene: TRBJ1-2; D gene: TRBD1; V gene: TRBV10-1; clone size: .
CDR3 DNA: TGTGCCAGCAGCTGGGAACAGGGCTCCACTGAAGCTTTCTTT; CDR3 protein: CASSWEQGSTEAFF; J gene: TRBJ1-1; D gene: .; V gene: TRBV11-2; clone size: .
CDR3 DNA: TGTGCCACCAGCAGACCTTTACTAGCGGGAGTTTTCAATGAGCAGTTCTTC; CDR3 protein: CATSRPLLAGVFNEQFF; J gene: TRBJ2-1; D gene: TRBD2; V gene: TRBV15; clone size: .